A selection of T cell receptor beta chains follows, all from one sample in a study of vaccination and CD4 T cells after COVID-19. TCRdb passed the PCR reads through MiXCR, listing each CDR3 protein once. The data show approximately 15,000 distinct CDR3 sequences, with approximately 40% seen just once and roughly 20% held by the top ten. These receptors have no known antigen. The sample comprised cultured CD4+ T cells from blood. Source of these receptors: a human donor with COVID-19. CDR3s include the opening cysteine and the closing phenylalanine or tryptophan. The D gene is left open where the match is weak. Expanded clones are given a class, and other clones once, few, many or no size at all.

TRBV2	TRBJ1-4	.	.	CASSERGTTNEKLFF	TGTGCCAGCAGTGAAAGGGGAACAACTAATGAAAAACTGTTTTTT
TRBV18	TRBJ1-5	.	.	CASSGTRDQPQHF	TGTGCCAGCTCAGGAACGCGAGATCAGCCCCAGCATTTT
TRBV20-1	TRBJ1-2	.	.	CSARDFTWGYGYTF	TGCAGTGCTAGAGATTTTACGTGGGGCTATGGCTACACCTTC
TRBV28	TRBJ1-2	.	.	CASSFGGEPLSYTF	TGTGCCAGCAGTTTTGGTGGAGAACCCCTGAGCTACACCTTC
TRBV7-2	TRBJ2-5	.	.	CASSSSGGGGQETQYF	TGTGCCAGCAGCTCAAGTGGTGGAGGGGGGCAAGAGACCCAGTACTTC
TRBV20-1	TRBJ1-5	.	few	CSARDGRAGDQPQHF	TGCAGTGCTAGAGATGGACGTGCGGGGGATCAGCCCCAGCATTTT
TRBV27	TRBJ1-6	.	.	CASSLNRASSPLHF	TGTGCCAGCAGTTTAAACAGGGCAAGTTCACCCCTCCACTTT
TRBV7-9	TRBJ2-1	.	.	CASSQHNGVNEQFF	TGTGCCAGCAGCCAACATAACGGGGTAAATGAGCAGTTCTTC
TRBV6-1	TRBJ1-6	.	.	CASSEASLLGIENF	TGTGCCAGCAGTGAAGCGTCTCTTCTGGGAATCGAGAACTTT
TRBV20-1	TRBJ2-7	TRBD2	.	CSAQTSGGTYEQYF	TGCAGTGCACAGACTAGCGGGGGAACCTACGAGCAGTACTTC
TRBV7-8	TRBJ1-1	TRBD1	.	CASSLGATGGYTEAFF	TGTGCCAGCAGCTTAGGCGCGACAGGGGGATACACTGAAGCTTTCTTT
TRBV7-6	TRBJ2-5	.	few	CASSFLSSHTAETQYF	TGTGCCAGCAGCTTCCTTAGCTCACACACGGCGGAGACCCAGTACTTC
TRBV4-3	TRBJ1-2	.	.	CASSQGVQGYGYTF	TGCGCCAGCAGCCAAGGGGTACAGGGCTATGGCTACACCTTC
TRBV24-1	TRBJ2-1	.	.	CATRGYGSYNEQFF	TGTGCCACCAGGGGCTATGGCTCCTACAATGAGCAGTTCTTC
TRBV15	TRBJ2-5	TRBD2	.	CATSRGLAGETQYF	TGTGCCACCAGCAGGGGACTAGCTGGTGAGACCCAGTACTTC
TRBV6-1	TRBJ1-2	.	medium-sized	CASSNRYGYGYTF	TGTGCCAGCTCAAACAGGTACGGCTATGGCTACACCTTC
TRBV6-5	TRBJ1-2	.	.	CASSYSLYNNYGYTF	TGTGCCAGCAGTTACTCACTCTACAATAACTATGGCTACACCTTC
TRBV2	TRBJ2-5	TRBD1	few	CASSADRAKTQYF	TGTGCCAGCAGTGCGGACAGGGCCAAGACCCAGTACTTC
TRBV28	TRBJ2-3	.	once	CASSPSTSFRDTQYF	TGTGCCAGCAGTCCCTCGACTAGTTTTCGAGATACGCAGTATTTT
TRBV6-1	TRBJ1-1	TRBD1	few	CAAQGAPGTEAFF	TGTGCCGCCCAGGGGGCGCCGGGCACTGAAGCTTTCTTT
TRBV27	TRBJ1-6	TRBD1	.	CASSLSGTGAPPLHF	TGTGCCAGCAGTTTATCAGGGACAGGGGCTCCACCCCTCCACTTT
TRBV4-2	TRBJ1-5	.	few	CASSQDSFGNQPQHF	TGTGCCAGCAGCCAAGATAGTTTCGGGAATCAGCCCCAGCATTTT
TRBV18	TRBJ1-5	.	.	CASSPQGLGHQPQHF	TGTGCCAGCTCACCACAGGGGTTAGGGCATCAGCCCCAGCATTTT
TRBV6-4	TRBJ2-1	.	.	CASRLNNEQFF	TGTGCCAGCAGACTCAACAATGAGCAGTTCTTC
TRBV11-1	TRBJ2-2	TRBD2	few	CASSKAPQRGTGELFF	TGTGCCAGCAGCAAAGCCCCCCAGCGGGGCACCGGGGAGCTGTTTTTT
TRBV6-5	TRBJ1-4	TRBD1	.	CASSYSGGEKLFF	TGTGCCAGCAGTTACTCAGGGGGCGAAAAACTGTTTTTT
TRBV7-2	TRBJ2-3	.	.	CASSLSGGQIYTDTQYF	TGTGCCAGCAGCTTGTCCGGGGGTCAAATTTACACAGATACGCAGTATTTT